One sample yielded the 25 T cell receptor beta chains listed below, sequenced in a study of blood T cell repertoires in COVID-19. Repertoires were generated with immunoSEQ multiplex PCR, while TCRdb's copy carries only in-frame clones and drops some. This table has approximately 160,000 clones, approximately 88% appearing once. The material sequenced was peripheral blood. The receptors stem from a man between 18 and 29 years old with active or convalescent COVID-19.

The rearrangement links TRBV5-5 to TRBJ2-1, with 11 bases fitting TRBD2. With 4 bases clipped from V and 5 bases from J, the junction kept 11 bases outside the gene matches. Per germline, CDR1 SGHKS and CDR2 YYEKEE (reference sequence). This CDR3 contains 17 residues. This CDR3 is CASSPLMTSGTNNEQFF. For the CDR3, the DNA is TGTGCCAGCAGCCCCCTGATGACTAGCGGGACCAACAATGAGCAGTTCTTC. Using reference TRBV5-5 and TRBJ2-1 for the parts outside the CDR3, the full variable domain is DAGVTQSPTHLIKTRGQQVTLRCSPISGHKSVSWYQQVLGQGPQFIFQYYEKEERGRGNFPDRFSARQFPNYSSELNVNALLLGDSALYLCASSPLMTSGTNNEQFFGPGTRLTVL.

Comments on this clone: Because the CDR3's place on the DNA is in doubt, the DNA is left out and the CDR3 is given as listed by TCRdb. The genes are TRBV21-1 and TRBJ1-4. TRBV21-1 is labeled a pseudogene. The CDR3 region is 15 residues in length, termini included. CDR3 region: CATYPCEENGEKLFF.

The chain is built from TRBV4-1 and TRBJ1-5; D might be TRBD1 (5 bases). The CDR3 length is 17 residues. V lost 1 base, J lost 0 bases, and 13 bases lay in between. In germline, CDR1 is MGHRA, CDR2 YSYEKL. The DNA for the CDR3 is TGCGCCAGCAGCCAAGTGGACATGGGCCTTAGCAATCAGCCCCAGCATTTT. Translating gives CASSQVDMGLSNQPQHF.

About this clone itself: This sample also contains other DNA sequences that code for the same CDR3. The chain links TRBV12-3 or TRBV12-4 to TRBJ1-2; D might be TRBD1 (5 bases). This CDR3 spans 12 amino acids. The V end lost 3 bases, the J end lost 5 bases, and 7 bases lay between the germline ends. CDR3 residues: CASSLGLYGYTF. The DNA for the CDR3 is TGTGCCAGCAGTTTGGGACTATATGGCTACACCTTC.

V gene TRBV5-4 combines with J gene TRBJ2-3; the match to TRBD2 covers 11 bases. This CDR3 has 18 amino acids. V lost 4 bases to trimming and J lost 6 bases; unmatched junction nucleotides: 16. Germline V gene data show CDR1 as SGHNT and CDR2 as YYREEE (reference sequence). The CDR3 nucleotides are TGTGCCAGCAGCGACGGGTTTGGGAATAGCGGGGGGGCGGATACGCAGTATTTT. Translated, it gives CASSDGFGNSGGADTQYF.

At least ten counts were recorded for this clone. The CDR3 nucleotides are TGTGCCAGCAGCTTGACTTTAAGTGAGCAGTTCTTC. Translating it yields CASSLTLSEQFF. This sequence joins TRBV7-6 and TRBJ2-1; D is ambiguous. There are 12 residues in the CDR3. Trimming removed 3 bases at V and 9 bases at J, with 9 bases between. CDR1 is SGHVS, CDR2 FNYEAQ, per germline. Variable domain in full (rest from reference TRBV7-6 and TRBJ2-1): GAGVSQSPRYKVTKRGQDVALRCDPISGHVSLYWYRQALGQGPEFLTYFNYEAQQDKSGLPNDRFSAERPEGSISTLTIQRTEQRDSAMYRCASSLTLSEQFFGPGTRLTVL.

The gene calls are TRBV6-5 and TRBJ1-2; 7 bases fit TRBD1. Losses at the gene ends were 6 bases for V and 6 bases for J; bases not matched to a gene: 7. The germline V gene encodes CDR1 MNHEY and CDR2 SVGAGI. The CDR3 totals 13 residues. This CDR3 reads CASSPTGTDGYTF. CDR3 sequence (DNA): TGTGCCAGCAGCCCAACAGGGACAGATGGCTACACCTTC.

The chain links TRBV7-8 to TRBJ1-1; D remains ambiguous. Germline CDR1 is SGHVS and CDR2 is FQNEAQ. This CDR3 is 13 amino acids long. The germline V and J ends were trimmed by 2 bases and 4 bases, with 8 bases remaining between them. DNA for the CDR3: TGTGCCAGCAGCTTACCCCAACTCACTGAAGCTTTCTTT. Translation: CASSLPQLTEAFF. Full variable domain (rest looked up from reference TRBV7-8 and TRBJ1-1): GAGVSQSPRYKVAKRGQDVALRCDPISGHVSLFWYQQALGQGPEFLTYFQNEAQLDKSGLPSDRFFAERPEGSVSTLKIQRTQQEDSAVYLCASSLPQLTEAFFGQGTRLTVV.

The CDR3 DNA is TGTGCCAGCAGACGACAGGGACCAGATACGCAGTATTTT. Its protein product is CASRRQGPDTQYF. The J gene is TRBJ2-3, the V gene TRBV6-5; TRBD1 matches at 7 bases. CDR1 is MNHEY and CDR2 is SVGAGI in the germline V gene. V trimming: 6 bases; J trimming: 4 bases; junction bases outside the gene matches: 4. The CDR3 is 13 residues long.

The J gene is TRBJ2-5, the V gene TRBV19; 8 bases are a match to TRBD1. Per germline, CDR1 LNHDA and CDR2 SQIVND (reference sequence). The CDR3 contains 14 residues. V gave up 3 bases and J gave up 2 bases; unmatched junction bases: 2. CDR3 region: CASSIWDRQETQYF. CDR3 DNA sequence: TGTGCCAGTAGTATTTGGGACAGGCAAGAGACCCAGTACTTC.

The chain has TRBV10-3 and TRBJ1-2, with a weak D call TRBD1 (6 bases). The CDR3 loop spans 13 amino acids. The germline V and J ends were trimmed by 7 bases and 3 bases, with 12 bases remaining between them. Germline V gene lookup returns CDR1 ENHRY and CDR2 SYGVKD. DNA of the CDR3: TGTGCCATCACTAAACAGGGCTACTATGGCTACACCTTC. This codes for CAITKQGYYGYTF.

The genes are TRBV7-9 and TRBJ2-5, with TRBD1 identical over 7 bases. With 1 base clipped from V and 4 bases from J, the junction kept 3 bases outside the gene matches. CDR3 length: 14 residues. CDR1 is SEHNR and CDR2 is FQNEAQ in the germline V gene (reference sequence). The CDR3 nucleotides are TGTGCCAGCAGCTTAGTGGCAGGGGGAGAGACCCAGTACTTC. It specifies CASSLVAGGETQYF.

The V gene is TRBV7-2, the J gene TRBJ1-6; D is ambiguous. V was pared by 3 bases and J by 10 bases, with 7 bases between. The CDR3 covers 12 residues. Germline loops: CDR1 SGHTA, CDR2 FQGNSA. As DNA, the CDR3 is TGTGCCAGCAGCTTTTCGGAGTCACCCCTCCACTTT. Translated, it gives CASSFSESPLHF.

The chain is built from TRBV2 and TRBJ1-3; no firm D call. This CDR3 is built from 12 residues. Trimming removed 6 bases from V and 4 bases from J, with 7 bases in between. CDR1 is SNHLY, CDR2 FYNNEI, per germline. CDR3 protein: CASSQEGNTIYF. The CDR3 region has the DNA TGTGCCAGCAGCCAGGAAGGAAACACCATATATTTT. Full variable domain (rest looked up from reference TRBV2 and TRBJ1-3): EPEVTQTPSHQVTQMGQEVILRCVPISNHLYFYWYRQILGQKVEFLVSFYNNEISEKSEIFDDQFSVERPDGSNFTLKIRSTKLEDSAMYFCASSQEGNTIYFGEGSWLTVV.

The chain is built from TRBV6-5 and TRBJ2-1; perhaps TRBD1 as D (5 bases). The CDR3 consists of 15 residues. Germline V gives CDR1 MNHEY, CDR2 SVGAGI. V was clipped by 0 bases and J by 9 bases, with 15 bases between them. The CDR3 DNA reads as TGTGCCAGCAGTTACTCGACCAGGGCGTTTAGTGAGCAGTTCTTC. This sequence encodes CASSYSTRAFSEQFF.

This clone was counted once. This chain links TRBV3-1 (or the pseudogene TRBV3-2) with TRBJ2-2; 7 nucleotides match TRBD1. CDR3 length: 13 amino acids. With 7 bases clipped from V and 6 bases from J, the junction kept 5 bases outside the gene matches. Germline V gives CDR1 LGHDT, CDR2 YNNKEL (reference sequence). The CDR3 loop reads CASNLQGPGELFF. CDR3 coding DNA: TGTGCCAGCAACTTACAGGGGCCCGGGGAGCTGTTTTTT.

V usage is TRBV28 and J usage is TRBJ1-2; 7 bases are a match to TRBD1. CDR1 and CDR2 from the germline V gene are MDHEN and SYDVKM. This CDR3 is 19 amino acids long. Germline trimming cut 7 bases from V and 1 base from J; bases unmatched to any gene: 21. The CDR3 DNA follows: TGTGCCAGCATCCAGGGGGGAGGTACAGGGCAACTACTTAACTATGGCTACACCTTC. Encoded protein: CASIQGGGTGQLLNYGYTF.

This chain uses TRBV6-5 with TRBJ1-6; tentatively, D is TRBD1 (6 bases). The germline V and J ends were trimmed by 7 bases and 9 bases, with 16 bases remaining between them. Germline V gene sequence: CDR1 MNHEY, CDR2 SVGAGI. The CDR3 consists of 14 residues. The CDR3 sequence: CASIGGRISSPLHF. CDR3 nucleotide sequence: TGTGCCAGCATCGGGGGGCGCATCAGTTCACCCCTCCACTTT.

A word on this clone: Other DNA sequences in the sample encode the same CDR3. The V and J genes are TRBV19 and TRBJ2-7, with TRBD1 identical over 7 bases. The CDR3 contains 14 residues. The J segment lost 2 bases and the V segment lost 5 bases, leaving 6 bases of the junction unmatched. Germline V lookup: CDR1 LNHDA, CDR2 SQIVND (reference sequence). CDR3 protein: CASSPGTATYEQYF. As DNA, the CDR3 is TGTGCCAGTAGTCCCGGGACAGCTACCTACGAGCAGTACTTC.

The CDR3 loop is CASSWGGENQPQHF. DNA of the CDR3: TGCGCCAGCAGCTGGGGGGGAGAGAATCAGCCCCAGCATTTT. This chain connects TRBV5-1 to TRBJ1-5; TRBD1 is a possible D gene (5 bases). This CDR3 has 14 residues. V lost 3 bases and J 4 bases, leaving 11 bases between the germline ends. CDR1 is SGHRS, CDR2 YFSETQ, per germline. The whole variable domain, remainder taken from reference TRBV5-1 and TRBJ1-5, is KAGVTQTPRYLIKTRGQQVTLSCSPISGHRSVSWYQQTPGQGLQFLFEYFSETQRNKGNFPGRFSGRQFSNSRSEMNVSTLELGDSALYLCASSWGGENQPQHFGDGTRLSIL.

The CDR3 region has the DNA TGTGCCAGCAGTTACGACGGACATAATGAAAAACTGTTTTTT. This codes for CASSYDGHNEKLFF. The rearrangement uses TRBV6-5 and TRBJ1-4; TRBD1 is a possible D gene (5 bases). The ends were cut back, 2 bases at V and 4 bases at J, with 8 bases in the middle. The V gene's germline CDR1 is MNHEY and CDR2 SVGAGI. The CDR3 has 14 residues.

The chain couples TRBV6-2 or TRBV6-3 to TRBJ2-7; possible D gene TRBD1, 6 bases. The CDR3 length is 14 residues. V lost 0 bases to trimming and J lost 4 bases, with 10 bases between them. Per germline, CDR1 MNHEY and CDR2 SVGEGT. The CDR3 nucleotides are TGTGCCAGCAGTTACTCGATAGGGGGTTACGAGCAGTACTTC. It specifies CASSYSIGGYEQYF.

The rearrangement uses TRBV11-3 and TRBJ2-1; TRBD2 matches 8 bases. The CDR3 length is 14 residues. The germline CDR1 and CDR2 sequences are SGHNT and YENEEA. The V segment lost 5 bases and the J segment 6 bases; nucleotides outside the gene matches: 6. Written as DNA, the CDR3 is TGTGCCAGCAGCGCCGGGACTAGGCGCAATGAGCAGTTCTTC. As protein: CASSAGTRRNEQFF.

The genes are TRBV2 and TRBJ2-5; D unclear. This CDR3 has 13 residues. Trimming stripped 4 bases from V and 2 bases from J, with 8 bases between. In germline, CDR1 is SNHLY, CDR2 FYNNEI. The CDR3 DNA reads TGTGCCAGCAGTGGGGCAGTTCAAGAGACCCAGTACTTC. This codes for CASSGAVQETQYF. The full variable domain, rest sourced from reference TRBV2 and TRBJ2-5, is EPEVTQTPSHQVTQMGQEVILRCVPISNHLYFYWYRQILGQKVEFLVSFYNNEISEKSEIFDDQFSVERPDGSNFTLKIRSTKLEDSAMYFCASSGAVQETQYFGPGTRLLVL.

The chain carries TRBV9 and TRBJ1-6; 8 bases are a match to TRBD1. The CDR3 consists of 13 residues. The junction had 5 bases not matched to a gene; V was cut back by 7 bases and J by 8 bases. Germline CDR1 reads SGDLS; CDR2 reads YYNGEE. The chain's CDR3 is CASGDRSDSPLHF. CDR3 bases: TGTGCCAGCGGGGACAGGTCGGATTCACCCCTCCACTTT. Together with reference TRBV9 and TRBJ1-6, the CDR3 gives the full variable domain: DSGVTQTPKHLITATGQRVTLRCSPRSGDLSVYWYQQSLDQGLQFLIQYYNGEERAKGNILERFSAQQFPDLHSELNLSSLELGDSALYFCASGDRSDSPLHFGNGTRLTVT.